Below, one T cell receptor (beta chain) is given with its context. The data derive from a study of control samples from healthy donors and cancer patients. Data came from immunoSEQ multiplex PCR; TCRdb stores just in-frame clones and leaves some out. Of approximately 120,000 clones in the sample, around 92% were seen once. Germline CDR1 is SGHKS and CDR2 is YYEKEE (reference sequence). Trimming cost V 2 bases and J 7 bases; bases outside gene matches: 8. The CDR3 is made up of 14 amino acids. Sequencing used PBMCs. The receptor comes from an elderly man with head and neck cancer. The V and J genes are TRBV5-5 and TRBJ1-2; the match to TRBD1 covers 7 bases. CDR3 in DNA: TGTGCCAGCAGCTTTACAGGGGAGTCTCTTGGCTACACCTTC. Its protein is CASSFTGESLGYTF.